This TCR beta chain originates from a study of OX40 agonist ivuxolimab in advanced cancers. Overall study: Patients assigned to dose escalation were diagnosed with hepatocellular carcinoma, melanoma, renal cell or head and neck cancer. A partial response was reached by three patients: one with hepatocellular carcinoma and two with cutaneous melanoma. Regarding the study as a whole: Expanded clones belonging to CD8+ T cells outnumbered, on average, those of CD4+.

About this clone: Its antigen is currently unknown.

Autoimmune disease history or systemic immunosuppression led to patient exclusion. Data came from immunoSEQ multiplex PCR; TCRdb stores just in-frame clones and leaves some out. Among tens of thousands of clones, 85% to 90% were seen once, and the ten largest hold under 0.65%. The sample was CD4+ or CD8+ T cells sorted from blood, taken in a trial of the OX40 agonist ivuxolimab. The clonotype originates from an adult with an advanced solid tumor such as melanoma, head and neck, liver or kidney cancer.

In DNA form, the CDR3 reads TGTGCCATCAGTGTAGGGGGGTACGAGCAGTACTTC. Translation gives CAISVGGYEQYF. This chain joins TRBV10-3 and TRBJ2-7; D is possibly TRBD1 or TRBD2 (6 bases each). Germline assignment: CDR1 ENHRY and CDR2 SYGVKD. The CDR3 spans 12 residues. Trimming cost V 4 bases and J 4 bases, with 8 bases left between them.